The 31 T cell receptor beta chains below come from one sample, sequenced in a study of T-cell reconstitution after alpha-beta-depleted transplantation in children. Researchers prepared the TCRbeta library using unique molecular identifiers, the study reports. TCRdb independently ran MiXCR on the PCR reads; one entry per CDR3 protein. The repertoire includes 640,000 or so distinct CDR3 sequences, 16% of them detected once, and approximately 1% sits in the top ten. Here the sequenced sample was PBMCs from the stem cell graft donor, taken from the stem cell graft. These TCRs come from a human donor who donated a stem cell graft to a child with acute myeloid leukemia.

This chain joins TRBV13 and TRBJ1-6, with D perhaps TRBD1 (6 bases). Germline lookup yields CDR1 PRHDT and CDR2 FYEKMQ (reference sequence). The V gene lost 5 bases and the J gene lost 4 bases, with 18 bases spanning the gap. The CDR3 runs 17 residues. The CDR3 DNA follows: TGTGCCAGCAGCCGTACAGGGAAAACGACGTATAATTCACCCCTCCACTTT. Translating it yields CASSRTGKTTYNSPLHF.

V and J are TRBV20-1 and TRBJ2-4; D is perhaps TRBD2 (6 bases). In germline, CDR1 is DFQATT, CDR2 SNEGSKA (reference sequence). The CDR3 sequence is 14 residues long. V lost 1 base to trimming and J lost 8 bases, with 15 bases between them. The DNA of the CDR3 is TGCAGTGCTAGAGTGGGGGGTTGTGGGGACATTCAGTACTTC. This encodes CSARVGGCGDIQYF.

The chain has TRBV4-2 and TRBJ1-5, with 7 bases identical to TRBD1. The CDR3 extends over 16 amino acids. Germline CDR1 is LGHNA and CDR2 is YNFKEQ. J gave up 4 bases and V 0 bases, and 6 bases lay outside the gene matches. The CDR3 protein is CASSQDKGTVNQPQHF. The CDR3 DNA sequence: TGTGCCAGCAGCCAAGATAAGGGGACAGTTAATCAGCCCCAGCATTTT.

J is TRBJ2-3 and V is TRBV25-1; no clear D gene. V gave up 4 bases and J gave up 2 bases, with 4 bases separating them. This CDR3 comprises 12 residues. Germline V gene lookup returns CDR1 MGHDK and CDR2 SYGVNS. The CDR3 is CASSAFTDTQYF. The CDR3 nucleotides are TGTGCCAGCAGTGCCTTCACAGATACGCAGTATTTT.

The CDR3 nucleotides are TGTGCCAGCAGCTACGGACTAGCGGGGGCAGGAGAGACCCAGTACTTC. It is translated as CASSYGLAGAGETQYF. The chain is built from TRBV11-2 and TRBJ2-5; the match to TRBD2 covers 13 bases. In germline, CDR1 is SGHAT, CDR2 FQNNGV. The CDR3 is made up of 16 amino acids. V shed 4 bases and J 4 bases; nucleotides not matched to a gene: 6.

V gene TRBV7-2 combines with J gene TRBJ1-2; D might be TRBD1 (6 bases). V lost 1 base to trimming and J lost 5 bases, with 17 bases between them. Germline V gene sequence: CDR1 SGHTA, CDR2 FQGNSA. This CDR3 region has 16 residues. The CDR3 sequence: CASSLGGKTGIYGYTF. In DNA, the CDR3 is TGTGCCAGCAGCTTAGGGGGAAAGACAGGAATATATGGCTACACCTTC.

This clonotype came up a few times. This chain uses TRBV7-2 with TRBJ1-4; D remains unclear. V was trimmed by 5 bases and J by 7 bases, leaving 20 bases between them. Germline V gene lookup returns CDR1 SGHTA and CDR2 FQGNSA. The length of the CDR3 is 16 residues. The CDR3 region has the DNA TGTGCCAGCAGCCCTGACGGGATGGGTCCTCGTGAAAAACTGTTTTTT. Protein sequence: CASSPDGMGPREKLFF.

This clonotype was seen more than once but under ten times. The chain links TRBV28 to TRBJ2-7; a possible D gene is TRBD1 (6 bases). The length of the CDR3 is 13 residues. Trimming shortened V by 2 bases and J by 3 bases, and 8 bases separated the two germline ends. Germline CDR1 and CDR2: MDHEN and SYDVKM. The CDR3 loop reads CASSLHRDYEQYV. The CDR3 DNA follows: TGTGCCAGCAGTTTACACAGGGACTACGAGCAGTACGTC.

This clonotype has just a few counts. The chain is built from TRBV20-1 and TRBJ1-1; D remains unclear. Germline assignment: CDR1 DFQATT and CDR2 SNEGSKA (reference sequence). With 5 bases removed from V and 4 bases from J, the gap between germline ends came to 17 bases. The CDR3 totals 14 residues. CDR3 bases: TGCAGTGCTCCACCCCGGCAGGCAGGCACTGAAGCTTTCTTT. This sequence encodes CSAPPRQAGTEAFF.

This clonotype came up a few times. This rearrangement joins TRBV29-1 to TRBJ2-2; 10 bases map to TRBD2. The CDR3 sequence is 14 residues long. V trimming: 2 bases; J trimming: 7 bases; junction bases outside the gene matches: 4. Per germline, CDR1 SQVTM and CDR2 ANQGSEA. As DNA, the CDR3 is TGCAGCGTTGAACTGGGACTAGCGTACGGGGAGCTGTTTTTT. Translated: CSVELGLAYGELFF.

The chain combines TRBV20-1 with TRBJ2-3, with 13 bases lining up with TRBD2. Germline V gene sequence: CDR1 DFQATT, CDR2 SNEGSKA (reference sequence). CDR3 size: 16 residues. V lost 7 bases to trimming and J lost 3 bases; unmatched junction nucleotides: 10. The CDR3 loop reads CSVPYGTSGVTDTQYF. The CDR3 DNA follows: TGCAGTGTTCCCTACGGGACTAGCGGGGTAACAGATACGCAGTATTTT.

The V and J genes are TRBV5-1 and TRBJ2-2; 8 nucleotides match TRBD1. V lost 1 base and J lost 7; bases outside the gene matches: 6. The CDR3 contains 15 residues. From germline, CDR1 is SGHRS and CDR2 YFSETQ. The CDR3, as DNA: TGCGCCAGCAGCTTGTTATCAGGGGGCGGCGGGGAGCTGTTTTTT. It encodes CASSLLSGGGGELFF.

This clonotype was seen more than once but under ten times. The chain employs TRBV7-6 and TRBJ2-1; 9 positions agree with TRBD1. J was trimmed by 10 bases and V by 2 bases; bases with no gene match: 9. The CDR3 runs to 15 residues. Germline CDR1 reads SGHVS; CDR2 reads FNYEAQ. The CDR3 spells CASSLTKQGAAEQFF. As DNA, the CDR3 is TGTGCCAGCAGCTTAACGAAACAGGGGGCCGCGGAGCAGTTCTTC.

This clonotype came up many times. The rearrangement links TRBV20-1 to TRBJ1-5; D possibly corresponds to TRBD1 (5 bases). Germline V gene data show CDR1 as DFQATT and CDR2 as SNEGSKA (reference sequence). Deletions cut 5 bases from V and 3 bases from J, with 8 bases between. The CDR3 is made up of 12 amino acids. The DNA for the CDR3 is TGCAGTGCTTGGGACCTCAATCAGCCCCAGCATTTT. This sequence encodes CSAWDLNQPQHF.

The chain joins TRBV28 to TRBJ1-1, with 7 bases aligning to TRBD1. The germline gives CDR1 MDHEN, CDR2 SYDVKM. This CDR3 has 12 residues. After removal of 9 bases from V and 0 bases from J, the junction contained 1 base not matched to a gene. CDR3 loop: CARGQLNTEAFF. For the CDR3, the DNA is TGTGCCAGGGGACAGTTGAACACTGAAGCTTTCTTT. Combining the CDR3 with reference TRBV28 and TRBJ1-1 gives the whole variable domain DVKVTQSSRYLVKRTGEKVFLECVQDMDHENMFWYRQDPGLGLRLIYFSYDVKMKEKGDIPEGYSVSREKKERFSLILESASTNQTSMYLCARGQLNTEAFFGQGTRLTVV.

This clonotype showed up just a few times. V gene TRBV10-3 combines with J gene TRBJ1-5; D is unclear. CDR1 and CDR2 (germline): ENHRY, SYGVKD. CDR3 length equals 14 residues. V was pared by 0 bases and J by 1 base, with 4 bases between. The CDR3 region has the DNA TGTGCCATCAGTGAGTCGTCAAGCAATCAGCCCCAGCATTTT. It encodes CAISESSSNQPQHF.

Regarding this clonotype: This may stem from a read error, because a much larger clone lies one nucleotide away. CDR3 amino acids: CSALIPGTGETQYF. In nucleotides, the CDR3 is TGCAGTGCTCTAATCCCGGGGACCGGAGAGACCCAGTACTTC. The J gene is TRBJ2-5, the V gene TRBV20-1; D tentatively fits TRBD1 or TRBD2 (5 bases each). CDR1 is DFQATT, CDR2 SNEGSKA, per germline (reference sequence). This CDR3 comprises 14 residues. V lost 5 bases and J 4 bases, leaving 17 bases between the germline ends.

The rearrangement joins TRBV7-2 to TRBJ1-5, with a tentative D call TRBD1 (6 bases). In germline, CDR1 is SGHTA, CDR2 FQGNSA. This CDR3 region has 16 residues. V lost 3 bases, J lost 1 base, and 13 bases lay in between. The CDR3 loop is CASSFGQPGSNQPQHF. The CDR3 DNA follows: TGTGCCAGCAGCTTTGGACAGCCCGGGAGCAATCAGCCCCAGCATTTT.

This clonotype was recorded a few times. The genes are TRBV27 and TRBJ1-2, with D maybe TRBD1 (6 bases). CDR1 and CDR2 (germline): MNHEY, SMNVEV (reference sequence). CDR3 size: 17 residues. Deletions cut 3 bases from V and 0 bases from J, with 17 bases between. This chain's CDR3 is CASSFSGGGSANYGYTF. In DNA, the CDR3 is TGTGCCAGCAGTTTCTCGGGAGGGGGTTCTGCTAACTATGGCTACACCTTC.

The CDR3 region is CATRGRGNTEAFF. In DNA form, the CDR3 reads TGTGCCACCAGAGGGCGGGGGAACACTGAAGCTTTCTTT. The chain couples TRBV15 to TRBJ1-1; no definite D call. V was cut by 6 bases and J by 1 base, with 9 bases left in between. The germline gives CDR1 LNHNV, CDR2 YYDKDF (reference sequence). The CDR3 sequence is 13 residues long.

This clonotype has at least ten counts. The rearrangement uses TRBV20-1 and TRBJ1-5; D is perhaps TRBD1 (5 bases). V lost 3 bases and J 3 bases, leaving 15 bases between the germline ends. The CDR3 has 15 amino acids. CDR1 is DFQATT and CDR2 is SNEGSKA in the germline V gene (reference sequence). The DNA for the CDR3 is TGCAGTGCTAGCGCCAGGCAGGGAACCAATCAGCCCCAGCATTTT. It yields the protein CSASARQGTNQPQHF.

At least ten counts were recorded for this clonotype. The chain couples TRBV20-1 to TRBJ1-2; D call uncertain. The germline gives CDR1 DFQATT, CDR2 SNEGSKA (reference sequence). The length of the CDR3 is 11 residues. V lost 8 bases to trimming and J lost 0 bases, with 7 bases between them. CDR3 loop: CSQKTNYGYTF. As DNA, the CDR3 is TGCAGTCAGAAGACTAACTATGGCTACACCTTC.

This chain joins TRBV12-3 or TRBV12-4 and TRBJ1-1, with no clear D. V was clipped by 2 bases and J by 1 base, with 8 bases between them. CDR3 size: 14 residues. The CDR3 DNA sequence: TGTGCCAGCAGTTTAAGGAGAAAGAACACTGAAGCTTTCTTT. Translation: CASSLRRKNTEAFF.

This chain links TRBV7-9 with TRBJ2-3; no clear D gene. V lost 7 bases and J lost 2, with 10 bases in between. The length of the CDR3 is 13 residues. Germline CDR1 is SEHNR and CDR2 is FQNEAQ (reference sequence). CDR3 coding DNA: TGTGCCAGCACCGCTCGTGTCACAGATACGCAGTATTTT. Its protein product is CASTARVTDTQYF. Filled out from reference TRBV7-9 and TRBJ2-3, the complete variable domain reads DTGVSQNPRHKITKRGQNVTFRCDPISEHNRLYWYRQTLGQGPEFLTYFQNEAQLEKSRLLSDRFSAERPKGSFSTLEIQRTEQGDSAMYLCASTARVTDTQYFGPGTRLTVL.

The gene calls are TRBV29-1 and TRBJ2-5; tentative D call: TRBD2 (6 bases). The germline gives CDR1 SQVTM, CDR2 ANQGSEA. V dropped 5 bases and J dropped 2 bases, with 12 bases sitting between them. The CDR3 has 13 amino acids. Here the CDR3 reads CSVRGTLQETQYF. The CDR3 nucleotides are TGCAGCGTTCGTGGGACTTTACAAGAGACCCAGTACTTC.

At least ten counts were recorded for this clonotype. V gene TRBV29-1 combines with J gene TRBJ1-2, with D possibly being TRBD1 (5 bases). V was cut by 6 bases and J by 6 bases, with 17 bases left in between. The CDR3 is 13 residues long. Germline CDR1 is SQVTM and CDR2 is ANQGSEA. CDR3 protein: CSVSTGGTNGYTF. CDR3 in DNA: TGCAGCGTGTCGACCGGGGGTACAAATGGCTACACCTTC.

This clonotype was counted many times. The gene calls are TRBV29-1 and TRBJ2-2; the match to TRBD1 covers 8 bases. The CDR3 loop spans 14 amino acids. Per the germline V gene, CDR1 is SQVTM and CDR2 is ANQGSEA. The V gene end was trimmed by 6 bases and the J gene end by 0 bases; junction bases not matched to a gene: 3. The chain's CDR3 is CSVKTGANTGELFF. CDR3 DNA sequence: TGCAGCGTAAAGACAGGGGCGAACACCGGGGAGCTGTTTTTT.

The sample holds a few counts of this clonotype. The J gene is TRBJ2-7, the V gene TRBV29-1; D uncertain. V lost 4 bases and J lost 5, with 6 bases in between. Germline CDR1 and CDR2: SQVTM and ANQGSEA. This CDR3 is 10 amino acids long. The CDR3 loop reads CSVVGDEQYF. In DNA, the CDR3 is TGCAGCGTTGTGGGCGACGAGCAGTACTTC.

The chain links TRBV30 to TRBJ2-3; possible D gene TRBD1, 6 bases. V gave up 5 bases and J gave up 3 bases, with 9 bases separating them. The CDR3 is 12 residues long. Germline-derived CDR1 and CDR2 are GTSNPN and SVGIG (reference sequence). This chain's CDR3 is CAWDTGTDTQYF. For the CDR3, the DNA is TGTGCCTGGGACACAGGGACAGATACGCAGTATTTT.

In its sample, this clonotype was seen a few times. J is TRBJ2-1 and V is TRBV5-6; D possibly matches TRBD1 or TRBD2 (6 bases each). The germline V and J ends were trimmed by 1 base and 0 bases, with 14 bases remaining between them. The CDR3 is 17 amino acids. Germline V lookup: CDR1 SGHDT, CDR2 YYEEEE. The CDR3 protein is CASSLKGDFRSYNEQFF. The CDR3 DNA follows: TGTGCCAGCAGCTTGAAGGGGGACTTTCGCTCCTACAATGAGCAGTTCTTC.

The V and J genes are TRBV20-1 and TRBJ2-3; 8 positions agree with TRBD1. Germline trimming cut 5 bases from V and 2 bases from J; bases unmatched to any gene: 3. CDR1 and CDR2 from the germline V gene are DFQATT and SNEGSKA (reference sequence). The CDR3 loop spans 13 amino acids. The CDR3 DNA sequence: TGCAGTGCTCAGACAGGGGCCACAGATACGCAGTATTTT. This encodes CSAQTGATDTQYF.